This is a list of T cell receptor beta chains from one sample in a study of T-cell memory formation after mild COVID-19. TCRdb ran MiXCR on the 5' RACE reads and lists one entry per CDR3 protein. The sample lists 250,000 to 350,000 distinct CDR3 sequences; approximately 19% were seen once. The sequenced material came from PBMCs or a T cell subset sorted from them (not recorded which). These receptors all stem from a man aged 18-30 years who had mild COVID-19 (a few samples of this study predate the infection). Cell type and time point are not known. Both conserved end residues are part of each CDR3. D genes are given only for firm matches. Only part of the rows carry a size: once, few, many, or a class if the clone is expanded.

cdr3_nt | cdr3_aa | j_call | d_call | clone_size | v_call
TGTGCCAGCAGAGGACAGCCCTACAATGGCTACACCTTC | CASRGQPYNGYTF | TRBJ1-2 | - | - | TRBV2
TGCGCCAGCAGTTCGGGGCCCAGGGGAGAGACCCAGTACTTC | CASSSGPRGETQYF | TRBJ2-5 | - | few | TRBV5-1
TGTGCCATCAGTGATCAAGGGCAGCAGGGGACCCAGTACTTC | CAISDQGQQGTQYF | TRBJ2-5 | - | - | TRBV10-3
TGTGCCAGCAGTTCCCGGGACAATTTCTATGGCTACACCTTC | CASSSRDNFYGYTF | TRBJ1-2 | - | - | TRBV6-5
TGTGCCAGCAGCTTGGGCCCTCCATCGTTCTTATACGAGCAGTACTTC | CASSLGPPSFLYEQYF | TRBJ2-7 | - | - | TRBV5-6
TGTGCCAGCAGTTACCTCCCGACAGGGGGAAAGAACACTGAAGCTTTCTTT | CASSYLPTGGKNTEAFF | TRBJ1-1 | TRBD1 | few | TRBV6-2/TRBV6-3
TGTGCCAGCTCACCGAGGGCGGGGGAGACCCAGTACTTC | CASSPRAGETQYF | TRBJ2-5 | - | few | TRBV18
TGTGCCACCAGCAGCGAGGTATTAGCGGGGGCCACAGATACGCAGTATTTT | CATSSEVLAGATDTQYF | TRBJ2-3 | TRBD2 | few | TRBV15
TGTGCCAGCAGCCGCAGGGGGGGACAGGGTGCGGGTGAGCAGTTCTTC | CASSRRGGQGAGEQFF | TRBJ2-1 | TRBD1 | - | TRBV12-3/TRBV12-4
TGCGCCAGCAGACCGCCCGGGACCATCACCGGGGAGCTGTTTTTT | CASRPPGTITGELFF | TRBJ2-2 | - | - | TRBV5-1
TGTGCCAGCAGCGAGGGACAGGGGCGCTCCTACGAGCAGTACTTC | CASSEGQGRSYEQYF | TRBJ2-7 | TRBD1 | - | TRBV7-6
TGCGCCAGCAGCTTGGTTTTTGGGTGGACTGAAGCTTTCTTT | CASSLVFGWTEAFF | TRBJ1-1 | - | - | TRBV5-1
TGTGCCAGCAGCCTAGGACTAGCGGGAACGGGGGATACGCAGTATTTT | CASSLGLAGTGDTQYF | TRBJ2-3 | TRBD2 | few | TRBV7-2
TGCGCCAGCAGCCGACAGGGGTACGAAAAACTGTTTTTT | CASSRQGYEKLFF | TRBJ1-4 | TRBD1 | - | TRBV5-1
TGTGCCAGCAGCGCCACTAGCGGGGAGTACAATGAGCAGTTCTTC | CASSATSGEYNEQFF | TRBJ2-1 | TRBD2 | few | TRBV7-3
TGTGCCAGCAGTTACTTCCGAGACAGGGGCGCAGATACGCAGTATTTT | CASSYFRDRGADTQYF | TRBJ2-3 | TRBD1 | - | TRBV6-2/TRBV6-3
TGTGCCAGCAGCAAAGGACTAGCGGGGGGACAGTCATCATATACGCAGTATTTT | CASSKGLAGGQSSYTQYF | TRBJ2-3 | TRBD2 | - | TRBV4-2
TGTGCCACCAGCGGATCCCAGACAGGACTGTTTTTT | CATSGSQTGLFF | TRBJ1-4 | - | - | TRBV15
TGCGCTCTGGGGCGTGGTTTTGGGACTGAAGCTTTCTTT | CALGRGFGTEAFF | TRBJ1-1 | - | many | TRBV30
TGCAGCGTTAAGGGAGGGGACTATGGCTACACCTTC | CSVKGGDYGYTF | TRBJ1-2 | - | - | TRBV29-1
TGTGCCAGCAGTTACTTTAGGGGTACCGAGCAGTACTTC | CASSYFRGTEQYF | TRBJ2-7 | - | - | TRBV6-5
TGTGCCAGCAGTTACGCGAGGGGGTTCTCTGGAAACACCATATATTTT | CASSYARGFSGNTIYF | TRBJ1-3 | - | - | TRBV6-6
TGCGCCAGCAGCTGGGGGCCGACCGGGGAGCTGTTTTTT | CASSWGPTGELFF | TRBJ2-2 | - | few | TRBV5-1
TGTGCCAGCAGTTTAGCGTCGGAGGGAACTAATGAAAAACTGTTTTTT | CASSLASEGTNEKLFF | TRBJ1-4 | - | few | TRBV12-3/TRBV12-4
TGTGCCAGCAGTTACTCGGGGCAATGGGATCAGCCCCAGCATTTT | CASSYSGQWDQPQHF | TRBJ1-5 | - | few | TRBV6-5
TGTGCCAGCAGCCGGCAAACCGGAATCTACGAGCAGTACTTC | CASSRQTGIYEQYF | TRBJ2-7 | - | few | TRBV3-1
TGTGCCAACCCGACTCCGGACAGGATCGCTTTCCAGCATTTT | CANPTPDRIAFQHF | TRBJ1-5 | TRBD1 | - | TRBV27
TGCGCCAGCAGCCCGGGACAGGGATCGGACGAGCAGTACTTC | CASSPGQGSDEQYF | TRBJ2-7 | TRBD1 | - | TRBV5-1
TGTGCCAGCAGTATGGGGGCGTCTGGAAACACCATATATTTT | CASSMGASGNTIYF | TRBJ1-3 | - | once | TRBV6-2/TRBV6-3
TGCAGTGCGAGGGGAGCATCCGGGACAGGGTTAAACAACAATCAGCCCCAGCATTTT | CSARGASGTGLNNNQPQHF | TRBJ1-5 | TRBD1 | - | TRBV20-1